This entry is about one T cell receptor (beta chain). Germline assignment: CDR1 SNHLY and CDR2 FYNNEI. Trimming removed 5 bases from V and 2 bases from J; junction bases left unmatched: 8. The CDR3 extends over 16 amino acids. These data are taken from a study of blood T cell repertoires in COVID-19. Study details: The United States, Italy and Spain provided the acute and convalescent COVID-19 samples.

The protocol was immunoSEQ multiplex PCR, while the TCRdb copy is restricted to in-frame clones and leaves out a portion. The repertoire holds a few hundred thousand clones, with roughly 89% as singletons. Sequences were obtained from peripheral blood. This clonotype was obtained from a woman aged 25 to 39 with COVID-19, enrolled during active disease. The genes are TRBV2 and TRBJ2-3, with 9 bases lining up with TRBD1. The CDR3 sequence is CASSMEGQGFTDTQYF. CDR3 coding DNA: TGTGCCAGCAGTATGGAAGGACAGGGGTTCACAGATACGCAGTATTTT.